This T cell receptor (beta chain) was obtained from a study of CD8+ T cells in alopecia areata. This clone occurred a few times. Its specificity is unknown. Genes and germline are mouse. The read is 3 residues too short to cover the CDR3 end, so that end is filled in from the germline J gene. The ends were cut back, 5 bases at V and 0 bases at J, with 12 bases in the middle. The CDR3 spans 16 residues. The germline V gene encodes CDR1 FNHDT and CDR2 SITEND (reference sequence). After pooling, cutaneous lymph node cells were sorted with CD4, CD8alpha, NKG2D, NKG2ACE and other markers. Notes on the study in general: Scalp samples also yield sequences of resident alphabeta T cells from normal skin. Higher clonality was seen in lesional scalp than in normal scalp, especially in alopecia totalis/universalis. Whereas mice showed it more clearly, TCR sharing across patients was murkier, possibly because of HLA.

RNA extraction was followed by reverse transcription into cDNA, which acted as the sequencing template. Sequenced by immunoSEQ multiplex PCR; TCRdb stores in-frame clones only, minus some. This sample carries around 300,000 clones and no singletons, and 1.2% goes to the top ten. The sequence came from a C3H/HeJ mouse with alopecia areata. This line is of MHC haplotype H2-k. V gene TRBV19 combines with J gene TRBJ1-6, with a tentative D call TRBD1 (6 bases). TRBJ1-6 is placed among ORFs of uncertain function. Specimen: CD4+ T cells sorted from a lymph node. This CDR3 is CASRPRTASYNSPLYF. The covered CDR3 bases are TGTGCCAGCAGGCCCCGGACAGCTTCCTATAATTCGCCC.